This T cell receptor (beta chain) was found in a study of OX40 agonist ivuxolimab in advanced cancers. Regarding the study as a whole: In the 0.1 to 3.0 mg/kg range, CD4+ and CD8+ blood T cells had expanded clonally by week 6.

A remark on this clone: Its antigen is undetermined.

Produced via immunoSEQ multiplex PCR; TCRdb's table is partial and in-frame only. The top ten hold more than 1.5% of the sample, which has 65,000 to 70,000 clones, roughly 80% seen once. This receptor was identified in an adult with an advanced solid tumor such as melanoma, head and neck, liver or kidney cancer. The material was CD4+ or CD8+ T cells sorted from blood, obtained in a trial of the OX40 agonist ivuxolimab.

For the CDR3, the DNA is TGTGCCAGCAGCCTGGGGACTTACACAGATACGCAGTATTTT. It codes for CASSLGTYTDTQYF. The rearrangement links TRBV5-6 to TRBJ2-3; D is perhaps TRBD2 (6 bases). Trimming removed 4 bases at V and 2 bases at J, with 11 bases between. This CDR3 has 14 residues. Germline CDR1 reads SGHDT; CDR2 reads YYEEEE.